This passage covers 9 T cell receptor beta chains from one sample sequenced in a study of OX40 agonist ivuxolimab in advanced cancers. The assay was immunoSEQ multiplex PCR, and TCRdb's table has in-frame clones only and misses some. The sample contains roughly 46,000 clones, around 84% of which appear only once. Sequences were derived from CD4+ or CD8+ T cells sorted from blood, sampled in a trial of the OX40 agonist ivuxolimab. The receptors were gathered from an adult with an advanced solid tumor such as melanoma, head and neck, liver or kidney cancer.

The chain employs TRBV7-9 and TRBJ2-1, with 8 nucleotides matching TRBD2. This CDR3 has 15 residues. V gave up 2 bases and J gave up 0 bases; unmatched junction bases: 0. In germline, CDR1 is SEHNR, CDR2 FQNEAQ (reference sequence). CDR3 in DNA: TGTGCCAGCAGCTTAAGCGGGAGCTCCTACAATGAGCAGTTCTTC. Residues: CASSLSGSSYNEQFF.

The chain employs TRBV7-9 and TRBJ2-5; D remains ambiguous. TRBJ2-7 explains the end of the DNA better; the J call may be wrong. The length of the CDR3 is 13 residues. Germline lookup yields CDR1 SEHNR and CDR2 FQNEAQ (reference sequence). CDR3 DNA: TGTGCCAGCAGCTTAGAGGGCACCTACGAGCAGTACTTC. This sequence encodes CASSLEGTYEQYF.

The chain employs TRBV6-6 and TRBJ1-2; no firm D call. The CDR3 is 15 amino acids. Germline V lookup: CDR1 MNHNY, CDR2 SVGAGI (reference sequence). V lost 8 bases and J lost 1, with 17 bases in between. The DNA of the CDR3 is TGTGCCAGCCTGGAGAACGGCCTGGGTAACTATGGCTACACCTTC. It codes for CASLENGLGNYGYTF.

The gene calls are TRBV6-6 and TRBJ1-2, with D hard to call. This CDR3 region has 16 residues. Between the trimmed V and J ends, which lost 0 bases and 4 bases, there was a span of 15 bases. Germline V gene data show CDR1 as MNHNY and CDR2 as SVGAGI (reference sequence). This CDR3 reads CASSYSISPSAYGYTF. The CDR3 DNA is TGTGCCAGCAGTTACTCGATCAGTCCCTCCGCCTATGGCTACACCTTC.

The chain carries TRBV11-3 and TRBJ2-2; tentatively, D is TRBD2 (6 bases). The germline V gene has CDR1 SGHNT and CDR2 YENEEA. The CDR3 consists of 15 residues. With 5 bases removed from V and 4 bases from J, the gap between germline ends came to 14 bases. CDR3 sequence: CASSRGTLGTGELFF. DNA of the CDR3: TGTGCCAGCAGCCGCGGGACCCTGGGCACCGGGGAGCTGTTTTTT.

The gene calls are TRBV4-3 and TRBJ1-3; D is uncertain. The V end lost 1 base, the J end lost 2 bases, and 9 bases lay between the germline ends. The CDR3 is 15 residues long. Germline V gives CDR1 LGHNA, CDR2 YSLEER. The CDR3 coding sequence is TGCGCCAGCAGCCAAGGGAATAGGGCTGGAAACACCATATATTTT. This encodes CASSQGNRAGNTIYF.

With respect to this clone: The germline gene is not matched at one end of the junction; a read error may be the cause. This chain uses TRBV4-2 with TRBJ1-2; 7 bases map to TRBD1. The CDR3 length is 13 residues. Germline loops: CDR1 LGHNA, CDR2 YNFKEQ. The CDR3 region is CAGSADRVNGYTF. The CDR3, as DNA: TGTGCCGGCAGCGCAGACAGGGTAAACGGCTACACCTTC.

The V call is TRBV11-2, the J call TRBJ1-2; possible D gene TRBD1, 5 bases. Trimming pared 2 bases from V and 4 bases from J, leaving 11 bases between. Germline loops: CDR1 SGHAT, CDR2 FQNNGV. CDR3 size: 14 residues. The CDR3, as DNA: TGTGCCAGCAGCTTAACCAGGGAGGTCTATGGCTACACCTTC. Amino acid sequence: CASSLTREVYGYTF.

J is TRBJ1-2 and V is TRBV19; 7 bases are a match to TRBD1. This CDR3 contains 15 residues. The V segment lost 10 bases and the J segment 0 bases; nucleotides outside the gene matches: 11. Germline-derived CDR1 and CDR2 are LNHDA and SQIVND (reference sequence). The CDR3 nucleotides are TGTGCCACCAGACAGGGCAGGGGGACTAACTATGGCTACACCTTC. Its translation: CATRQGRGTNYGYTF.